These 13 T cell receptor beta chains were sequenced from one sample in a study of T-cell memory formation after mild COVID-19. MiXCR, applied by TCRdb to the 5' RACE reads, yields one record per CDR3 protein. Of about 340,000 distinct CDR3 sequences listed, 10% to 15% were seen once; the top ten hold around 21%. Input material: PBMCs or a T cell subset sorted from them (not recorded which). These receptors all come from a man aged 18 to 30 who had mild COVID-19 (a few samples of this study predate the infection). Cell type and time point are not known.

This clonotype appeared many times. The genes are TRBV27 and TRBJ1-1; D is possibly TRBD1 (5 bases). The CDR3 loop spans 14 amino acids. Germline lookup yields CDR1 MNHEY and CDR2 SMNVEV (reference sequence). Trimming shortened V by 8 bases and J by 1 base, and 14 bases separated the two germline ends. CDR3 DNA sequence: TGTGCCAGCTCCTGGGGGGACCAGAACACTGAAGCTTTCTTT. Translation gives CASSWGDQNTEAFF.

This clonotype was counted only a few times. This sequence joins TRBV5-5 and TRBJ2-2, with D tentatively TRBD2 (5 bases). The CDR3 contains 16 residues. V was pared by 3 bases and J by 0 bases, with 12 bases between. CDR1 is SGHKS, CDR2 YYEKEE, per germline (reference sequence). CDR3 loop: CASSSGGGSNTGELFF. The CDR3 nucleotides read TGTGCCAGCAGCTCCGGAGGAGGTTCGAACACCGGGGAGCTGTTTTTT. Full variable domain (remainder filled in from reference TRBV5-5 and TRBJ2-2): DAGVTQSPTHLIKTRGQQVTLRCSPISGHKSVSWYQQVLGQGPQFIFQYYEKEERGRGNFPDRFSARQFPNYSSELNVNALLLGDSALYLCASSSGGGSNTGELFFGEGSRLTVL.

The rearrangement joins TRBV5-1 to TRBJ1-3; TRBD1 is a possible D gene (6 bases). Germline-derived CDR1 and CDR2 are SGHRS and YFSETQ. The germline V and J ends were trimmed by 3 bases and 0 bases, with 13 bases remaining between them. The CDR3 totals 16 residues. The DNA of the CDR3 is TGCGCCAGCAGCTCCGGGACAACTAGCTCTGGAAACACCATATATTTT. It is translated as CASSSGTTSSGNTIYF.

In its sample, this clonotype was seen a few times. The chain is built from TRBV23-1 and TRBJ2-3; perhaps TRBD2 as D (7 bases). TRBV23-1 is reported as an ORF; its role is uncertain. V was cut by 3 bases and J by 4 bases, with 11 bases left in between. This CDR3 region has 14 residues. CDR3 coding DNA: TGCGCCAGCAGTCAGTGGGGGGGCCCAGATACGCAGTATTTT. This encodes CASSQWGGPDTQYF.

The rearrangement joins TRBV12-3 or TRBV12-4 to TRBJ2-5, with D possibly being TRBD1 (7 bases). This CDR3 has 15 residues. Trimming took 6 bases from V and 2 from J, leaving 16 bases between them. In nucleotides, the CDR3 is TGTGCCAGCAGCCCCCCAGGGGGGCTTCAAGAGACCCAGTACTTC. The encoded protein is CASSPPGGLQETQYF.

V is TRBV29-1 and J is TRBJ2-2; 7 nucleotides line up with TRBD1. J lost 12 bases, V lost 2 bases, and 3 bases had no gene match. Germline V lookup: CDR1 SQVTM, CDR2 ANQGSEA. This CDR3 has 11 amino acids. The CDR3 DNA reads as TGCAGCGTTGAACTTAGGGGGCAGCTGTTTTTT. Protein product: CSVELRGQLFF.

The chain recombines TRBV29-1 with TRBJ1-2; no definite D call. Germline values: CDR1 SQVTM, CDR2 ANQGSEA. The CDR3 is 11 amino acids. Trimming stripped 7 bases from V and 2 bases from J, with 8 bases between. DNA for the CDR3: TGCAGCGCCTCCGGGAACTATGGCTACACCTTC. Translated, it gives CSASGNYGYTF.

The V gene is TRBV7-8, the J gene TRBJ1-2, with 11 bases aligning to TRBD1. CDR3 length: 17 residues. J gave up 3 bases and V 5 bases, and 11 bases lay outside the gene matches. Germline V gene sequence: CDR1 SGHVS, CDR2 FQNEAQ. The CDR3 bases are TGTGCCAGCAGCCCAAAGCCCAGGACAGGGGGCGACTATGGCTACACCTTC. Protein: CASSPKPRTGGDYGYTF.

This chain joins TRBV20-1 and TRBJ2-3; TRBD2 agrees at 7 bases. Germline values: CDR1 DFQATT, CDR2 SNEGSKA (reference sequence). CDR3 length equals 16 residues. The V and J ends lost 0 bases and 2 bases, in that order; junction bases with no gene match: 8. CDR3 nucleotide sequence: TGCAGTGCTAGAGATGCGCTAGCGGAGACCACAGATACGCAGTATTTT. This codes for CSARDALAETTDTQYF.

This clonotype was counted a single time. This chain uses TRBV6-2 or TRBV6-3 with TRBJ2-3, with D maybe TRBD2 (5 bases). Germline lookup yields CDR1 MNHEY and CDR2 SVGEGT. CDR3 length: 14 amino acids. Trimming stripped 4 bases from V and 2 bases from J, with 10 bases between. CDR3 nucleotides: TGTGCCAGCAGTTTCGTGAGGGCCACAGATACGCAGTATTTT. Translation gives CASSFVRATDTQYF.

This clonotype has a count of ten or more. This chain links TRBV20-1 with TRBJ2-5; TRBD2 aligns across 14 bases. The CDR3 is made up of 14 amino acids. Germline-derived CDR1 and CDR2 are DFQATT and SNEGSKA (reference sequence). J was trimmed by 5 bases and V by 6 bases; bases with no gene match: 5. CDR3 DNA sequence: TGCAGTGCGACTAGCGGGGGGGCAGGGGAGACCCAGTACTTC. Its protein product is CSATSGGAGETQYF.

The J gene is TRBJ2-2, the V gene TRBV7-2; D is unclear. The CDR3 spans 15 residues. The V and J ends lost 5 bases and 5 bases respectively, with 15 bases between them. Germline CDR1 is SGHTA and CDR2 is FQGNSA. The CDR3 DNA is TGTGCCAGCAGCGCCATCGGATATTTGACCGGGGAGCTGTTTTTT. This encodes CASSAIGYLTGELFF.

This clonotype was counted a few times. This chain connects TRBV20-1 to TRBJ1-2, with 10 bases lining up with TRBD1. This CDR3 spans 12 amino acids. J was trimmed by 8 bases and V by 7 bases; bases with no gene match: 7. Germline V CDR1 and CDR2: DFQATT, SNEGSKA (reference sequence). The CDR3 is CSVWGQGTGYTF. As DNA, the CDR3 is TGCAGTGTCTGGGGACAGGGGACAGGCTACACCTTC.